The clone carrying this T cell receptor (beta chain) was counted between two and nine times. The antigen is unknown. This entry is derived from a study of cytomegalovirus exposure and HLA in healthy donors. Overall study context: In an early release, HLA-typed donors contributed about 79 million unique TCR sequences.

General study points: Earlier analysis found most TCR beta V segments productive about 90% or about 30% of the time.

This PCR relied on a set of 60 Vbeta primers and 13 Jbeta primers. Assay: immunoSEQ multiplex PCR; the TCRdb copy retains only in-frame clones and omits some. The data contain 75,000 to 80,000 clones, around 81% of them seen just once; the ten biggest clones take up 1.5% to 2%. The CDR3 is 14 amino acids. CDR1 WNHNN and CDR2 SYGVQD come from the germline V gene (reference sequence). Trimming removed 5 bases from V and 9 bases from J; junction bases left unmatched: 6. Sequenced sample: PBMCs. This sequence joins TRBV10-1 and TRBJ2-1; the match to TRBD2 covers 11 bases. This sequence was found in a man aged 35 to 55 in good health and CMV-seronegative. The DNA for the CDR3 is TGCGCCAGCAGTACTAGCGGGAGAGAGGGTGAGCAGTTCTTC. Residues: CASSTSGREGEQFF.